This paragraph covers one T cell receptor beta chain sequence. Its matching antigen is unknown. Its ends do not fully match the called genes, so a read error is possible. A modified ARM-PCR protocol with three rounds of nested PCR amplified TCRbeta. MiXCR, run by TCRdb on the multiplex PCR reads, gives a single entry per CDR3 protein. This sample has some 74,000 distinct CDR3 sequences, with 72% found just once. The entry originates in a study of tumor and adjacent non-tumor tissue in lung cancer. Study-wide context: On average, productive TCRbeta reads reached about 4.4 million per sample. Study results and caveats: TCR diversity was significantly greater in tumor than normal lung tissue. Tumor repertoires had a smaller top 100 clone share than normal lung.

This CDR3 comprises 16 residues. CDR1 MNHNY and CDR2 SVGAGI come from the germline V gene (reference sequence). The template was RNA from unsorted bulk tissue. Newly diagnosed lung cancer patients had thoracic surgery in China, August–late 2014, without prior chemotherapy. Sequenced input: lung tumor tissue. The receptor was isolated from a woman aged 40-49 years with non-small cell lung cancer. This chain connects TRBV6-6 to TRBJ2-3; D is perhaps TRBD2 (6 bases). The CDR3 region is CAAYSRDGDATNTQYF. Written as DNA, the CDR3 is TGTGCCGCCTACTCGCGGGATGGTGATGCCACAAATACGCAGTATTTT.